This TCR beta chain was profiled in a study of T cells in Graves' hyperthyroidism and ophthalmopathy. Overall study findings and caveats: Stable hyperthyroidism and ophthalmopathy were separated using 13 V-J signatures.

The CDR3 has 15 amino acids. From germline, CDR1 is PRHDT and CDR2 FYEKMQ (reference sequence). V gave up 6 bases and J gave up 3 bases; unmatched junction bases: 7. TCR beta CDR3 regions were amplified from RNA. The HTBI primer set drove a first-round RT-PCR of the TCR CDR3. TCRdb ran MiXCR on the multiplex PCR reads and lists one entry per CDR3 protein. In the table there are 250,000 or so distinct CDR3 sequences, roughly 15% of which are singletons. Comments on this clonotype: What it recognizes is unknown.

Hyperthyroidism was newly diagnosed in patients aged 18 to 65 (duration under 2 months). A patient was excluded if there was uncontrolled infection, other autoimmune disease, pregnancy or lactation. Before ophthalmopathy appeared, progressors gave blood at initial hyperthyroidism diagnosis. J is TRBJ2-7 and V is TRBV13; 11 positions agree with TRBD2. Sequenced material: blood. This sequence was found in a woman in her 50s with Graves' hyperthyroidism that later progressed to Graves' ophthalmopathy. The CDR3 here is CASSDTSGSFYEQYF. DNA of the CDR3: TGTGCCAGCAGTGACACTAGCGGGAGTTTCTACGAGCAGTACTTC.